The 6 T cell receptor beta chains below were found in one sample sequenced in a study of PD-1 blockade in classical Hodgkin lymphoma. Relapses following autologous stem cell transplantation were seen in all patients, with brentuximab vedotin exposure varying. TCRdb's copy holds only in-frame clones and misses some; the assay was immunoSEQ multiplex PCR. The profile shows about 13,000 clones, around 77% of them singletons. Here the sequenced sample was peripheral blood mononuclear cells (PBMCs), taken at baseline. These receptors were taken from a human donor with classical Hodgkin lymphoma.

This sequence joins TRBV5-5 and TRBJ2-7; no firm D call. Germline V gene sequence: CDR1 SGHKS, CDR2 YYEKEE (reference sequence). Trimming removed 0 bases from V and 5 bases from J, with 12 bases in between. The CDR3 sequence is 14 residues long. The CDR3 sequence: CASSLGPLIHEQYF. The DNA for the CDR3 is TGTGCCAGCAGCTTGGGGCCTCTAATCCACGAGCAGTACTTC.

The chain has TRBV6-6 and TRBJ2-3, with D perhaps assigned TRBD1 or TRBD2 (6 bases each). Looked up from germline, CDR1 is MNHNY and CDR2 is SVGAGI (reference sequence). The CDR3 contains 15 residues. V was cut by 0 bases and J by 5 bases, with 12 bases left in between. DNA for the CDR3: TGTGCCAGCAGTTACTCGTGGGGGGCTGGAGATACGCAGTATTTT. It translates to CASSYSWGAGDTQYF.

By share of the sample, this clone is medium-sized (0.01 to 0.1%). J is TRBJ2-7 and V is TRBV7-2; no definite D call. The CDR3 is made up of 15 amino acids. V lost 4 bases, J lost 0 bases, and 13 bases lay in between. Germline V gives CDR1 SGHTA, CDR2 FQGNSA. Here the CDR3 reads CASSSDWWSSYEQYF. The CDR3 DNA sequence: TGTGCCAGCAGCTCGGATTGGTGGTCCTCCTACGAGCAGTACTTC.

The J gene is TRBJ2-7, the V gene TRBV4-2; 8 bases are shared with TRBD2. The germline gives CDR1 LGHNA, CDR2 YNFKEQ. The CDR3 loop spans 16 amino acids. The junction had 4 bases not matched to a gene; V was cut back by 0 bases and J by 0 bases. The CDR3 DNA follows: TGTGCCAGCAGCCAAGATAGCGGGGAGAGCTCCTACGAGCAGTACTTC. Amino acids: CASSQDSGESSYEQYF.

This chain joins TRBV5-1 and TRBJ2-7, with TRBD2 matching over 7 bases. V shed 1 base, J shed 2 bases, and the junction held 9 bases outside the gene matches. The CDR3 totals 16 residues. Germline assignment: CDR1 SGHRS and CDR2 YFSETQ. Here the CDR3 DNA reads TGCGCCAGCAGCTTGCCGGGGGGACTGCCAACCTACGAGCAGTACTTC. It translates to CASSLPGGLPTYEQYF. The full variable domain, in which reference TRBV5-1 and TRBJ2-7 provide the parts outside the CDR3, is KAGVTQTPRYLIKTRGQQVTLSCSPISGHRSVSWYQQTPGQGLQFLFEYFSETQRNKGNFPGRFSGRQFSNSRSEMNVSTLELGDSALYLCASSLPGGLPTYEQYFGPGTRLTVT.

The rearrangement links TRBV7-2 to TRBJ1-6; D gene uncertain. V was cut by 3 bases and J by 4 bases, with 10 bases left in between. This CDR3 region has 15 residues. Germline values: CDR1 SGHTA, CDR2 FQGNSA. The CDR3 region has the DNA TGTGCCAGCAGCTTGTCCGCAGTGTATAATTCACCCCTCCACTTT. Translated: CASSLSAVYNSPLHF.